This is a list of T cell receptor beta chains from one sample in a study of cytomegalovirus exposure and HLA in healthy donors. Profiled with immunoSEQ multiplex PCR; TCRdb holds only in-frame clones, not every one. The table has under 300,000 clones, around 66% seen once. The specimen sequenced was PBMCs. Every receptor here comes from a female donor in good health and CMV-seronegative. Both conserved end residues are part of each CDR3. Fields, in order: clone size, V gene, J gene, D gene, CDR3 protein, CDR3 DNA. A D gene is named only where the DNA matches it firmly. The size of a clone is reported for some rows only, either as once, few or many, or as a class for expanded clones.

.	TRBV12-5	TRBJ2-1	TRBD2	CASGLSYSSGTLSSYNEQFF	TGTGCTAGTGGCCTCTCATACTCTAGCGGGACTCTATCCTCCTACAATGAGCAGTTCTTC
.	TRBV9	TRBJ2-1	TRBD1	CASSGGQGIQQFF	TGTGCCAGCTCCGGGGGACAGGGCATTCAGCAGTTCTTC
.	TRBV5-1	TRBJ2-3	TRBD2	CASSPPGAGDTDTQYF	TGCGCCAGCAGCCCCCCCGGGGCGGGGGACACAGATACGCAGTATTTT
few	TRBV13	TRBJ1-1	TRBD1	CASSSRKATGAEAFF	TGTGCCAGCAGCTCTAGAAAAGCTACAGGGGCTGAAGCTTTCTTT
few	TRBV6-6	TRBJ1-2	.	CASTLQGPTNYGYTF	TGTGCCAGCACCTTACAGGGTCCCACTAACTATGGCTACACCTTC
.	TRBV28	TRBJ2-7	.	CASSLGPSGYEQYF	TGTGCCAGCAGTTTAGGTCCGTCGGGGTACGAGCAGTACTTC
.	TRBV7-9	TRBJ2-7	.	CASSLDWARNKPYEQYF	TGTGCCAGCAGCTTAGATTGGGCTCGCAACAAACCCTACGAGCAGTACTTC
.	TRBV27	TRBJ1-2	TRBD1	CASSLLSGTGVNYGYTF	TGTGCCAGCAGTTTGCTGTCCGGGACAGGGGTAAACTATGGCTACACCTTC
.	TRBV7-9	TRBJ2-1	TRBD1	CASSFRGTGDEQFF	TGTGCCAGCAGCTTCAGGGGGACAGGGGATGAGCAGTTCTTC
.	TRBV28	TRBJ2-2	.	CASSLWGDRDGELFF	TGTGCCAGCAGTTTATGGGGCGACCGGGACGGGGAGCTGTTTTTT
.	TRBV18	TRBJ2-7	TRBD1	CASSLGTGGSYEQYF	TGTGCCAGCTCACTCGGGACAGGCGGCTCCTACGAGCAGTACTTC
once	TRBV27	TRBJ2-7	.	CASSMTGSEQYF	TGTGCCAGCAGTATGACAGGTAGCGAGCAGTACTTC
.	TRBV5-1	TRBJ2-7	TRBD1	CASSPGTGPYEQYF	TGCGCCAGCAGCCCCGGGACAGGGCCCTACGAGCAGTACTTC
.	TRBV4-1	TRBJ1-3	.	CASSQAGGQRANTIYF	TGCGCCAGCAGCCAAGCGGGGGGCCAAAGGGCAAACACCATATATTTT
.	TRBV6-1	TRBJ2-1	TRBD1	CASCPGQGAYNEQFF	TGTGCCAGCTGTCCGGGACAGGGGGCCTACAATGAGCAGTTCTTC
.	TRBV2	TRBJ2-7	.	CASSPTRQGRHEQYF	TGTGCCAGCAGCCCAACCCGCCAGGGTCGGCACGAGCAGTACTTC
.	TRBV5-6	TRBJ2-3	.	CASSLQSTDTQYF	TGTGCCAGCAGCTTACAGAGCACAGATACGCAGTATTTT
.	TRBV11-2	TRBJ2-3	.	CASSLDRGPDTQYF	TGTGCCAGCAGCTTAGACAGGGGTCCAGATACGCAGTATTTT
.	TRBV7-9	TRBJ2-2	.	CASSPEGGELFF	TGTGCCAGCAGCCCTGAGGGAGGGGAGCTGTTTTTT
.	TRBV5-1	TRBJ2-1	.	CASSLDGTEQFF	TGCGCCAGCAGCTTGGACGGGACAGAGCAGTTCTTC
once	TRBV4-2	TRBJ2-7	.	CASSQGSYEQYF	TGTGCCAGCAGCCAGGGCAGCTACGAGCAGTACTTC
.	TRBV9	TRBJ2-7	.	CASSVGGRREYEQYF	TGTGCCAGCAGCGTAGGCGGCCGTAGGGAGTACGAGCAGTACTTC
.	TRBV5-6	TRBJ2-7	.	CASSFLTGQGGEQYF	TGTGCCAGCAGCTTTTTAACAGGTCAGGGGGGCGAGCAGTACTTC
.	TRBV11-2	TRBJ1-2	.	CASSLEGRNYGYTF	TGTGCCAGCAGCTTAGAAGGCAGGAACTATGGCTACACCTTC
.	TRBV28	TRBJ1-5	.	CASSRRQNGQPQHF	TGTGCCAGCAGTCGGAGGCAAAACGGTCAGCCCCAGCATTTT
.	TRBV5-1	TRBJ2-3	TRBD2	CASTGLAGTDTQYF	TGCGCCAGCACAGGACTAGCGGGCACAGATACGCAGTATTTT
.	TRBV14	TRBJ2-7	.	CASSQHVGQGVHEQYF	TGTGCCAGCAGCCAACACGTGGGACAAGGGGTCCACGAGCAGTACTTC
.	TRBV13	TRBJ2-3	TRBD2	CASSLTAGGPQDTQYF	TGTGCCAGCAGCTTAACGGCGGGAGGGCCTCAAGATACGCAGTATTTT
.	TRBV15	TRBJ2-5	.	CATSPSNPGLETQYF	TGTGCCACCAGCCCCTCAAACCCAGGCCTGGAGACCCAGTACTTC
.	TRBV18	TRBJ2-7	TRBD2	CASSPLAGAYEQYF	TGTGCCAGCTCACCACTAGCGGGGGCCTACGAGCAGTACTTC
.	TRBV15	TRBJ2-1	TRBD1	CATSRDSGGVLNEQFF	TGTGCCACCAGCAGAGATTCAGGGGGCGTTCTTAATGAGCAGTTCTTC
.	TRBV28	TRBJ2-1	TRBD2	CASSFGTSGSYEQFF	TGTGCCAGCAGTTTTGGGACTAGCGGGAGCTATGAGCAGTTCTTC
.	TRBV27	TRBJ1-2	TRBD1	CASSFAGGPYGYTF	TGTGCCAGCAGTTTCGCAGGGGGGCCCTATGGCTACACCTTC
once	TRBV7-9	TRBJ1-2	.	CASSPREGIAYGYTF	TGTGCCAGCAGCCCCCGGGAGGGCATAGCCTATGGCTACACCTTC
few	TRBV5-1	TRBJ1-5	.	CASSPLYPEQPQHF	TGCGCCAGCAGCCCATTATATCCCGAGCAGCCCCAGCATTTT